This entry describes one TCR beta chain. In this sample, this clonotype turned up many times. The clone's antigen remains unknown. No much larger clone exists at a distance of one base, and base qualities are not known. The library was generated by multiplex PCR. Sequenced using an Illumina HiSeq 4000. CDR3 regions were amplified by Arm-PCR with iRepertoire HTBI primers to construct TCR beta libraries. Gel purification was performed on PCR products prior to sequencing. For the original study's pipeline: Gene usage analysis of CDR3 amino acid clonotypes used the approximately 62 TRBV and around 14 TRBJ segments found across samples. COPE and FqMerger were used to merge the filtered high-quality paired reads into contigs. BLAST was used to align contigs to IMGT TRBV, TRBD and TRBJ reference genes, and CDR3 was defined according to IMGT. Highly expanded clones were defined as clonotypes with a frequency above 0.1%. Shannon entropy was used to measure repertoire diversity, and the Gini coefficient was used to measure V-J evenness. A clonotype found in more than one individual was treated as public. The public sequencing data were trimmed at Q25 with fastp and processed into clonotypes with MiXCR by TCRdb, which kept only in-frame beta chains. Entries that share a CDR3 protein sequence are merged under the most common genes and DNA. TCRdb assigned the V and J calls; the authors' analysis was not used. The sample table records about 540,000 distinct CDR3 sequences; around an eighth of these occur just once. Roughly 10% of the sample comes from the top ten.

The time point tag for this specimen amounts to: newly diagnosed GD, antithyroid drugs for less than 3 months. For both TCR sequencing and RNA sequencing, RNA was extracted from PBMCs in TRIzol. Graves' disease was diagnosed according to American Thyroid Association guidelines. Recruitment of patients was carried out at an endocrinology department in Xi'an, China. Each patient gave approximately 9 milliliters of peripheral blood, collected in an EDTA anticoagulant tube. Ficoll Paque Plus density gradient separation was used to isolate PBMCs, and no further T cell sorting was performed. An Agilent 2100 Bioanalyzer and agarose gel were used to assess RNA quality, and a NanoDrop 2000 was used to measure RNA concentration. According to the germline V gene, CDR1 reads SNHLY and CDR2 reads FYNNEI. The CDR3 runs 14 amino acids, cysteine and phenylalanine included. CDR3 DNA is the only sequence kept; it has 42 bases, read in frame from the first base. Trimming accounts for 5 bases at V and 5 bases at J, while the number of junction bases matched to no gene is 3.

This entry belongs to a study of regulatory T cells in long-lasting Graves disease (TCRdb year 2021). The study in broad terms: In the newly diagnosed Graves' disease group, patients had been taking antithyroid drugs for less than 3 months. A total of roughly 35 samples underwent TCR sequencing, from around 13 patients with persistent Graves' disease and some 20 patients with newly diagnosed Graves' disease. The study took place in China and was registered as a clinical trial. Persistent Graves' disease patients were compared with newly diagnosed Graves' disease patients by peripheral blood TCR sequencing and RNA sequencing. Overall results and qualifications from the work: Compared with newly diagnosed patients, persistent Graves' disease patients had lower TCR Shannon entropy and fewer highly expanded clones, which suggests clonal expansion. Only peripheral blood was studied, because thyroid tissue, the primary lesion, was inaccessible. The authors noted that the small sample size was a limitation that may lower accuracy. Sequencing and analysis were restricted to the TCR beta chain. TRBV28, TRBJ1-2 and TRBJ2-5 were preferentially used in persistent disease, while TRBV20-1 and TRBJ2-1 were favored in newly diagnosed disease. Persistent patients shared more public clonotypes among themselves (around 2,800) than newly diagnosed patients did (more than 950).

This sample also belongs to another study, concerning T cells in Graves' hyperthyroidism and ophthalmopathy. As that second paper reports: Stable Graves' hyperthyroidism was defined as the absence of progression to ophthalmopathy over 18 months of follow-up. Hyperthyroidism patients were aged 18 to 65 years and newly diagnosed, with disease duration of less than 2 months. Patients with uncontrolled infections, other autoimmune diseases, pregnancy or lactation were excluded. Diagnoses were based on clinical symptoms, serum thyroxine and TRAb, thyroid ultrasound and orbital computed tomography. The first round of RT-PCR for the TCR CDR3 was performed with the HTBI primer set and the Qiagen OneStep RT-PCR kit. Most expanded thyroid clonotypes (frequency above 0.001) were also found in blood, which suggests that blood repertoires may mirror thyroid immune responses. In cross-validation, a model built on a 13 V-J signature told ophthalmopathy apart from stable hyperthyroidism with approximately 90% sensitivity and around 83% specificity, and in testing the same model reached 80%/75%. In validation, the model predicted progression to ophthalmopathy a median of 6.5 months before onset, with 70% to 71% sensitivity and about 72% specificity. To identify distinguishing TCR V-J signatures, a discovery cohort of 100 patients was used, comprising roughly 45 with Graves' ophthalmopathy and around 57 with stable Graves' hyperthyroidism. Whether ophthalmopathy could be predicted prospectively was tested in an independent validation cohort made up of under 20 hyperthyroidism patients plus 17 patients who later progressed to ophthalmopathy. The approximately 100 discovery patients were divided at random into training and test sets in a 7:3 ratio. In about 6 Graves' hyperthyroidism patients, the study also compared T-cell repertoires from thyroid tissue with T-cell repertoires from blood. Once sampling was done, hyperthyroidism patients were given methimazole at a starting dose of 30 mg daily, whereas ophthalmopathy patients were given high-dose intravenous methylprednisolone. The libraries were constructed in a second round of multiplex PCR and then size-selected and purified. Libraries were sequenced paired-end with 100 bp reads on an Illumina HiSeq2000. SOAPnuke was used to process the raw data, removing reads that contained adapters or uncalled bases, had a mean Phred below 15, or lacked an exact match to the constant primer or identifier. COPE v1.2.5 was used to merge high-quality paired reads, and clonotypes were defined as unique nucleotide sequences. MiTCR v1.1 was used to align the clonotypes against IMGT TRBV, TRBD and TRBJ reference segments. The analysis was restricted to V-J combinations with a frequency above 0.0001, which together covered over 99% of the repertoires. A TCS score was defined as the ratio of F50 (clonal expansion) to E x V (chaos), with BLOSUM62-based TCRdist applied between CDR3 peptides within each V-J. Welch's t-statistics and random forest reduced just over 500 V-J features to about 12, which were used in a naive Bayes classifier (R e1071). Sample size was not statistically predetermined, and investigators were not blinded to group allocation. The paper describes TCR Vbeta CDR3 sequencing of 135 peripheral blood samples, made up of 43 ophthalmopathy patients, 70 to 80 hyperthyroidism patients and approximately 17 progressor patients.

The source was peripheral blood mononuclear cells (PBMCs), collected at new diagnosis, from a patient treated with antithyroid drugs. This TCR was sampled from a man between 25 and 39 years old with Graves disease. Donor details come from another sample of the same person, matched by shared clones. Recombination connected TRBV2 to TRBJ2-3, with 11 middle bases fitting TRBD2. The CDR3: CASSRGTSGDTQYF. The DNA sequence reads TGTGCCAGCAGTCGAGGGACTAGCGGAGATACGCAGTATTTT. Reference TRBV2 and TRBJ2-3 proteins supply the regions before and after the CDR3; the full variable domain is: EPEVTQTPSHQVTQMGQEVILRCVPISNHLYFYWYRQILGQKVEFLVSFYNNEISEKSEIFDDQFSVERPDGSNFTLKIRSTKLEDSAMYFCASSRGTSGDTQYFGPGTRLTVL.